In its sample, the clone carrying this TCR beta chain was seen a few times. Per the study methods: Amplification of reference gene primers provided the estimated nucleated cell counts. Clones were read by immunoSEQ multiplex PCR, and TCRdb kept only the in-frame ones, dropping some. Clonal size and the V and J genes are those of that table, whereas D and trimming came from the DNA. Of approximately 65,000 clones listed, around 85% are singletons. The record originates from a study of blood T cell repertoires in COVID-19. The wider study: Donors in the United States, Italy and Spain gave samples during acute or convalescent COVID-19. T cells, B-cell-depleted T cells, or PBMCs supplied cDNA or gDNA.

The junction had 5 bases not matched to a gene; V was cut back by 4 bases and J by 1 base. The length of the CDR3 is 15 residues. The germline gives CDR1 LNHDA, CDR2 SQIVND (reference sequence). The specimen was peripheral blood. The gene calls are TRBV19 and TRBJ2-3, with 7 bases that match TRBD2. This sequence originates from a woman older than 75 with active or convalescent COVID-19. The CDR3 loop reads CASSSVGRGTDTQYF. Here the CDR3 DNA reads TGTGCCAGTAGTAGTGTAGGGAGGGGCACAGATACGCAGTATTTT.